These T cell receptor beta chains were read from a single sample in a study of glioma-infiltrating T cells. Each CDR3 protein gets one entry after TCRdb re-called the multiplex PCR reads with MiXCR. The table has approximately 400,000 distinct CDR3 sequences, roughly two fifths seen once. Sequenced sample: glioma tissue, nonneoplastic brain tissue, or PBMCs (not recorded which). All receptors come from a human donor with low-grade glioma or glioblastoma, undergoing nonglioma brain surgery, or in good health (not recorded which). Each CDR3 is given with its conserved first and last residue. Each record gives: J gene, V gene, clone size, D gene, CDR3 protein, CDR3 DNA. The D gene is left open where the match is weak. Clone size, where shown, is once, few, many, or a class for clones that have expanded.

>TRBJ2-7|TRBV2|.|TRBD1
CASTGQQGAYEQYF
TGTGCCAGCACGGGTCAACAGGGGGCCTACGAGCAGTACTTC
>TRBJ1-5|TRBV28|.|.
CASSFWEGRGSNQPQHF
TGTGCCAGCAGTTTTTGGGAGGGCCGAGGTAGCAATCAGCCCCAGCATTTT
>TRBJ2-5|TRBV19|few|.
CASSIGQLLQETQYF
TGTGCCAGTAGTATAGGCCAGCTACTTCAAGAGACCCAGTACTTC
>TRBJ2-1|TRBV3-1|.|TRBD2
CASSQVGLAGGPHVSSSYNEQFF
TGTGCCAGCAGCCAAGTTGGACTAGCGGGAGGGCCTCACGTCTCGAGCTCCTACAATGAGCAGTTCTTC
>TRBJ2-1|TRBV11-3|.|.
CASSAGLEQFF
TGTGCCAGCAGCGCGGGCCTTGAGCAGTTCTTC
>TRBJ2-5|TRBV20-1|.|TRBD1
CSAPDRVTRKAQYF
TGCAGTGCTCCCGACAGGGTAACTCGCAAGGCCCAGTACTTC
>TRBJ2-2|TRBV7-9|.|TRBD1
CASSLTGAVSSGELFF
TGTGCCAGCAGCCTGACAGGGGCGGTGAGCTCCGGGGAGCTGTTTTTT
>TRBJ1-1|TRBV25-1|many|.
CASKVGMNTEAFF
TGTGCCAGCAAGGTAGGAATGAACACTGAAGCTTTCTTT
>TRBJ2-7|TRBV29-1|.|.
CSVSDRYEQYF
TGCAGCGTATCCGACAGGTACGAGCAGTACTTC
>TRBJ2-7|TRBV9|.|TRBD1
CASSGRTGEQYF
TGTGCCAGCAGCGGGAGGACAGGCGAGCAGTACTTC
>TRBJ1-2|TRBV4-3|few|.
CASSQVWGGNYGYTF
TGCGCCAGCAGCCAAGTGTGGGGGGGCAACTATGGCTACACCTTC